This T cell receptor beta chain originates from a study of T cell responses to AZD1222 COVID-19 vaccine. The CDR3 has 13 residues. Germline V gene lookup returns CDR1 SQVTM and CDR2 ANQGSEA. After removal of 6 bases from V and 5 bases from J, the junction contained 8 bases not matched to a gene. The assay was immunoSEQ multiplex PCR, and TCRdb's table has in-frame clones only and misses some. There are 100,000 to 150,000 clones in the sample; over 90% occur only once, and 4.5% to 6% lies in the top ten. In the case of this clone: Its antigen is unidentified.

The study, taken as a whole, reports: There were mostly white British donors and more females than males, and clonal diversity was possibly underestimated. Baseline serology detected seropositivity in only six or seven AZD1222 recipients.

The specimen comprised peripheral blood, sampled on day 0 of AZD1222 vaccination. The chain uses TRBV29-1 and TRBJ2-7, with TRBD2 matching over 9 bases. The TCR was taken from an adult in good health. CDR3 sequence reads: CSVTGTSHDEQYF. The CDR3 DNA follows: TGCAGCGTGACGGGGACTAGCCACGACGAGCAGTACTTC.